The present entry profiles one TCR beta chain with its context. Its cognate antigen is unknown. Method: immunoSEQ multiplex PCR; TCRdb's copy keeps in-frame clones and lacks some. Of 140,000 to 150,000 clones detected, 93% appear once; the ten largest clones hold about 5.1%. These data are taken from a study of T cell responses to AZD1222 COVID-19 vaccine. General study results and limits: Vaccine-associated CD4 TCRs ranged over spike, dominating at 160-218 and 743-854. It was only after the peak T cell response that any repertoires were sampled. Donor demographics were predominantly white British with a female majority; clonal diversity may be underestimated.

The germline CDR1 and CDR2 sequences are SGHRS and YFSETQ. This CDR3 region has 16 residues. Trimming removed 6 bases from V and 0 bases from J, with 15 bases in between. Sequencing used peripheral blood, obtained on day 0 of AZD1222 vaccination. The sequence came from an adult in good health. The rearrangement links TRBV5-1 to TRBJ2-2; D is unresolved. CDR3 nucleotide sequence: TGCGCCAGCACTGTCATCGGAGTCTCGAACACCGGGGAGCTGTTTTTT. Residues: CASTVIGVSNTGELFF.